The rows below give T cell receptor beta chains drawn from one sample of a study of blood T cell repertoires in COVID-19. Libraries were prepared by immunoSEQ multiplex PCR; TCRdb keeps only in-frame clonotypes and omits some of them. The sample has approximately 130,000 clones; approximately 68% are singletons. The specimen was peripheral blood. The receptor source for this set is a woman between 70 and 85 years old with acute or convalescent COVID-19. The CDR3 runs from the conserved cysteine through the conserved F or W. D genes are given only for firm matches. Clone size is not always given. Where it is, it says once, few, many or a class for expanded clones.

D: NA
J: TRBJ1-1
V: TRBV5-6
size: NA
DNA: TGTGCCAGCAGCTTCTCCGTCGGCACTGAAGCTTTCTTT
CDR3: CASSFSVGTEAFF

D: NA
J: TRBJ2-2
V: TRBV10-3
size: NA
DNA: TGTGCCATCAAGCATCCGACCGGGGAGCTGTTTTTT
CDR3: CAIKHPTGELFF

D: TRBD1
J: TRBJ1-5
V: TRBV28
size: few
DNA: TGTGCCAGCAGTCCGACAGGGGGTATGGGTCAGCCCCAGCATTTT
CDR3: CASSPTGGMGQPQHF

D: TRBD1
J: TRBJ1-6
V: TRBV19
size: NA
DNA: TGTGCCAGTAGTCCCCGGGACAGGGAGTACTCACCCCTCCACTTT
CDR3: CASSPRDREYSPLHF

D: TRBD2
J: TRBJ2-3
V: TRBV10-1
size: NA
DNA: TGCGCCAGCAGTGATCAACGCCCCGGCGGGGGAGATACGCAGTATTTT
CDR3: CASSDQRPGGGDTQYF

D: NA
J: TRBJ2-1
V: TRBV11-2
size: once
DNA: TGTGCCAGCAGCTTAGATCGTCCGCGGTACAATGAGCAGTTCTTC
CDR3: CASSLDRPRYNEQFF

D: TRBD1
J: TRBJ1-5
V: TRBV28
size: NA
DNA: TGTGCCAGCAGTGTTCAGGGGGCAGGAGGCAATCAGCCCCAGCATTTT
CDR3: CASSVQGAGGNQPQHF

D: TRBD2
J: TRBJ2-5
V: TRBV20-1
size: NA
DNA: TGCAGTGCTAGTTGGGGAGGGTTGGAGACCCAGTACTTC
CDR3: CSASWGGLETQYF

D: NA
J: TRBJ2-5
V: TRBV15
size: NA
DNA: TGTGCCACCAGCAGAGATGGGGGGGCCCAAGAGACCCAGTACTTC
CDR3: CATSRDGGAQETQYF

D: TRBD1
J: TRBJ1-2
V: TRBV6-5
size: NA
DNA: TGTGCCACCCCGGGACAGGGGGCGCCCGGCTACACCTTC
CDR3: CATPGQGAPGYTF

D: TRBD1
J: TRBJ1-2
V: TRBV2
size: NA
DNA: TGTGCCAGCAGAGGACAGGTGTATGGCTACACCTTC
CDR3: CASRGQVYGYTF

D: TRBD1
J: TRBJ2-7
V: TRBV10-3
size: many
DNA: TGTGCCATCAGTGCCGGGACAGGGGAATACGAGCAGTACTTC
CDR3: CAISAGTGEYEQYF

D: TRBD1
J: TRBJ2-7
V: TRBV3-1/TRBV3-2
size: NA
DNA: TGTGCCAGCAGCCACGACAGGGGCAGGATCGGGCAGTACTTC
CDR3: CASSHDRGRIGQYF

D: TRBD1
J: TRBJ1-1
V: TRBV28
size: NA
DNA: TGTGCCAGCAGTTTGGGCAGGGGGTATCTAAGTGAAGCTTTCTTT
CDR3: CASSLGRGYLSEAFF

D: NA
J: TRBJ1-6
V: TRBV28
size: once
DNA: TGTGCCAGCAAGAGTGAGGTATCCCTCCACTTT
CDR3: CASKSEVSLHF

D: NA
J: TRBJ1-3
V: TRBV9
size: NA
DNA: TGTGCCAGCAGCGACGTCGTGAGCTCTGGAAACACCATATATTTT
CDR3: CASSDVVSSGNTIYF

D: TRBD1
J: TRBJ2-1
V: TRBV12-3/TRBV12-4
size: NA
DNA: TGTGCCAGCACTATGCATACAGGGGATGAGCAGTTCTTC
CDR3: CASTMHTGDEQFF

D: TRBD1
J: TRBJ2-1
V: TRBV5-1
size: NA
DNA: TGCGCCAGCAGCTTGAGGCCCCTCGCCGCCCAGACAGGGGAGAATGAGCAGTTCTTC
CDR3: CASSLRPLAAQTGENEQFF

D: NA
J: TRBJ2-1
V: TRBV19
size: NA
DNA: TGTGCCAGTAGTCTCGAGGGAGCCGACTGGAATGAGCAGTTCTTC
CDR3: CASSLEGADWNEQFF

D: NA
J: TRBJ2-7
V: TRBV18
size: NA
DNA: TGTGCCAGCTCACCGGGGCAGGCCGAGTCCTACGAGCAGTACTTC
CDR3: CASSPGQAESYEQYF

D: NA
J: TRBJ1-5
V: TRBV30
size: NA
DNA: TGTGCCTGGAGTGCCGACATAAATCAGCCCCAGCATTTT
CDR3: CAWSADINQPQHF

D: NA
J: TRBJ1-2
V: TRBV5-4
size: once
DNA: TGTGCCAGCAGCCCCCGGAGATCCAGGGAAGACTATGGCTACACCTTC
CDR3: CASSPRRSREDYGYTF

D: NA
J: TRBJ1-5
V: TRBV5-1
size: NA
DNA: TGCGCCAGCAGCCTCGCAGGGGATTCAAGTCAGCCCCAGCATTTT
CDR3: CASSLAGDSSQPQHF

D: NA
J: TRBJ2-2
V: TRBV5-1
size: NA
DNA: TGCGCCAGCAGCCCAGGGGGGCAAATAGGGACCGGGGAGCTGTTTTTT
CDR3: CASSPGGQIGTGELFF

D: NA
J: TRBJ1-2
V: TRBV6-2/TRBV6-3
size: NA
DNA: TGTGCCAGCAGTTACTCAGGGGTCAATGGCTACACCTTC
CDR3: CASSYSGVNGYTF

D: TRBD1
J: TRBJ1-2
V: TRBV4-1
size: NA
DNA: TGCGCCAGCAGCCGGGAGACTATGACAGGGAAGGACTATGGCTACACCTTC
CDR3: CASSRETMTGKDYGYTF

D: TRBD1
J: TRBJ1-2
V: TRBV2
size: NA
DNA: TGTGCCAGCAGTGTGGGGACAGGGGCCTATGGCTACACCTTC
CDR3: CASSVGTGAYGYTF

D: TRBD2
J: TRBJ2-1
V: TRBV19
size: NA
DNA: TGTGCCAGTAATATGGGTGGGACTAGGGATCACAATGAGCAGTTCTTC
CDR3: CASNMGGTRDHNEQFF

D: NA
J: TRBJ2-5
V: TRBV10-2
size: few
DNA: TGCGCCAGCAGTGAGAATATTGGACACTTCCAAGAGACCCAGTACTTC
CDR3: CASSENIGHFQETQYF

D: TRBD1
J: TRBJ2-6
V: TRBV5-1
size: once
DNA: TGCGCCAGCTGGCTTCCGGGACAGGGCTCCGCTGGGGCCAACGTCCTGACTTTC
CDR3: CASWLPGQGSAGANVLTF

D: TRBD2
J: TRBJ2-5
V: TRBV30
size: NA
DNA: TGTGCCTGCCGGGGGGTTCGGGAGACCCAGTACTTC
CDR3: CACRGVRETQYF